The 22 T cell receptor beta chains given below trace back to one sample, sequenced in a study of shared clonotypes between healthy human individuals. Some clones are missing from TCRdb's copy, which holds only in-frame ones; the method was immunoSEQ multiplex PCR. The table has about 2,500,000 clones, around nine tenths seen once. The sequenced material came from naive CD4+ T cells sorted from blood. The subset denotes: CD45RA+ positively selected. All receptors derive from a man aged 18 to 29 in good health.

CDR3 sequence (DNA): TGTGCCAGCAGCCAGCCGGGGGCAGGGTCGTACGAGCAGTACTTC. The encoded protein is CASSQPGAGSYEQYF. This chain links TRBV7-9 with TRBJ2-5, with D perhaps assigned TRBD1 or TRBD2 (6 bases each). TRBJ2-7 matches the DNA end more closely, so the J call is doubtful. The CDR3 sequence is 15 residues long. The V gene's germline CDR1 is SEHNR and CDR2 FQNEAQ (reference sequence).

The chain uses TRBV11-2 and TRBJ1-1; no clear D gene. This CDR3 spans 13 amino acids. The germline V gene encodes CDR1 SGHAT and CDR2 FQNNGV. V was pared by 4 bases and J by 5 bases, with 11 bases between. The DNA for the CDR3 is TGTGCCAGCAGCTCCCAATTGAGGACTGAAGCTTTCTTT. This encodes CASSSQLRTEAFF.

The CDR3 here is CASSYGAAGNQPQHF. Here the CDR3 DNA reads TGTGCCAGCAGTTACGGGGCGGCGGGGAATCAGCCCCAGCATTTT. J is TRBJ1-5 and V is TRBV6-6; tentatively, D is TRBD1 (5 bases). CDR3 length equals 15 residues. Germline V gives CDR1 MNHNY, CDR2 SVGAGI (reference sequence). The germline V and J ends were trimmed by 2 bases and 4 bases, with 12 bases remaining between them.

The chain is built from TRBV6-1 and TRBJ1-6, with D hard to call. The germline gives CDR1 MNHNS, CDR2 SASEGT. V dropped 1 base and J dropped 7 bases, with 11 bases sitting between them. The CDR3 is 15 residues long. As DNA, the CDR3 is TGTGCCAGCAGTGAAGTAAATCTGGGGAATTCACCCCTCCACTTT. Translating it yields CASSEVNLGNSPLHF.

V usage is TRBV28 and J usage is TRBJ2-6, with D tentatively TRBD1 (6 bases). This CDR3 has 16 residues. From germline, CDR1 is MDHEN and CDR2 SYDVKM. Deletions cut 4 bases from V and 0 bases from J, with 10 bases between. The CDR3 DNA reads TGTGCCAGCAGTTCCCCAGGGGCCTCTGGGGCCAACGTCCTGACTTTC. Translation gives CASSSPGASGANVLTF.

V is TRBV10-3 and J is TRBJ1-6; D perhaps matches TRBD1 (5 bases). Germline values: CDR1 ENHRY, CDR2 SYGVKD. The CDR3 totals 16 residues. V was shortened by 6 bases and J by 4 bases, with 16 bases between the two germline ends. CDR3 DNA sequence: TGTGCCATCAGGGAAACCGGGACCATTTATAATTCACCCCTCCACTTT. This gives the protein CAIRETGTIYNSPLHF.

The chain couples TRBV5-8 to TRBJ2-2; 10 bases match TRBD2. There are 16 residues in the CDR3. Germline V CDR1 and CDR2: SGHTS, YDEGEE. Unmatched junction bases numbered 6, after V lost 4 bases and J lost 3 bases. The CDR3 DNA is TGTGCCAGCAGCCCCGGACTAGCGGTTTACACCGGGGAGCTGTTTTTT. Translating it yields CASSPGLAVYTGELFF.

Here the CDR3 reads CASSLRGTALSTDTQYF. DNA of the CDR3: TGTGCCAGCAGCTTAAGAGGGACAGCGCTTAGCACAGATACGCAGTATTTT. The chain couples TRBV7-3 to TRBJ2-3; 7 positions match TRBD1. The CDR3 loop spans 17 amino acids. CDR1 is SGHTA, CDR2 FQGTGA, per germline. Germline trimming cut 1 base from V and 0 bases from J; bases unmatched to any gene: 7.

Notes on this clone: Different DNA sequences within this sample yield the same CDR3. J is TRBJ2-2 and V is TRBV6-1; D may correspond to TRBD1 or TRBD2 (5 bases each). The CDR3 has 15 residues. Germline V gives CDR1 MNHNS, CDR2 SASEGT. V was pared by 2 bases and J by 5 bases, with 12 bases between. The CDR3 DNA sequence: TGTGCCAGCAGTGAACGTGGGGGATATACCGGGGAGCTGTTTTTT. Its translation: CASSERGGYTGELFF.

The chain links TRBV6-1 to TRBJ2-6; the D is unclear. Germline values: CDR1 MNHNS, CDR2 SASEGT. Trimming stripped 6 bases from V and 2 bases from J, with 11 bases between. This CDR3 region has 15 residues. For the CDR3, the DNA is TGTGCCAGCAGGGGTGACACTGCTGGGGCCAACGTCCTGACTTTC. It specifies CASRGDTAGANVLTF.

The chain combines TRBV10-1 with TRBJ2-3; 7 bases map to TRBD1. Germline loops: CDR1 WNHNN, CDR2 SYGVQD (reference sequence). This CDR3 comprises 15 residues. The junction had 5 bases not matched to a gene; V was cut back by 0 bases and J by 5 bases. CDR3 protein: CASSESARGRDTQYF. The CDR3 DNA follows: TGCGCCAGCAGTGAGTCTGCCAGGGGGAGAGATACGCAGTATTTT.

This chain uses TRBV12-5 with TRBJ1-6; possibly TRBD1 for D (6 bases). In germline, CDR1 is LGHNT, CDR2 FRNRAP. CDR3 length: 16 amino acids. V was cut by 6 bases and J by 1 base, with 13 bases left in between. The CDR3 DNA is TGTGCTAGTGGACTCAATGGACAGTCCTATAATTCACCCCTCCACTTT. This gives the protein CASGLNGQSYNSPLHF. Using reference TRBV12-5 and TRBJ1-6 for the parts outside the CDR3, the full variable domain is DARVTQTPRHKVTEMGQEVTMRCQPILGHNTVFWYRQTMMQGLELLAYFRNRAPLDDSGMPKDRFSAEMPDATLATLKIQPSEPRDSAVYFCASGLNGQSYNSPLHFGNGTRLTVT.

The gene calls are TRBV29-1 and TRBJ2-5, with 10 bases fitting TRBD1. The CDR3 has 15 amino acids. V was pared by 1 base and J by 9 bases, with 11 bases of the junction left unmatched. CDR1 and CDR2 (germline): SQVTM, ANQGSEA. This chain's CDR3 is CSVEGGTGAALPQYF. As DNA, the CDR3 is TGCAGCGTTGAAGGAGGGACAGGGGCCGCCCTGCCCCAGTACTTC.

This clone is a singleton in its sample. The V and J genes are TRBV6-5 and TRBJ1-1; a possible D gene is TRBD1 (6 bases). The germline V and J ends were trimmed by 5 bases and 3 bases, with 13 bases remaining between them. Per germline, CDR1 MNHEY and CDR2 SVGAGI. This CDR3 is built from 14 residues. CDR3 sequence reads: CASSPRDKHTEAFF. Here the CDR3 DNA reads TGTGCCAGCAGTCCCCGGGACAAACACACTGAAGCTTTCTTT.

CDR3 amino acids: CASRGRRLAGGLNEQFF. The CDR3 DNA sequence: TGTGCCAGCAGGGGTCGGAGGCTAGCGGGGGGCCTCAATGAGCAGTTCTTC. This chain links TRBV21-1 with TRBJ2-1; the table's D call, TRBD2, was not checked against the DNA. TRBV21-1 is a known pseudogene. This CDR3 has 17 amino acids.

Turning to this clone: The same CDR3 arises from other DNA sequences in this sample as well. The chain combines TRBV6-6 with TRBJ2-7; weak D call: TRBD1 (6 bases). V was pared by 6 bases and J by 4 bases, with 13 bases between. The germline V gene encodes CDR1 MNHNY and CDR2 SVGAGI (reference sequence). There are 13 residues in the CDR3. The CDR3 protein is CASRQGTPYEQYF. DNA for the CDR3: TGTGCCAGCAGACAGGGCACTCCTTACGAGCAGTACTTC.

The chain combines TRBV5-1 with TRBJ2-7; D uncertain. CDR3 length: 13 amino acids. Germline V lookup: CDR1 SGHRS, CDR2 YFSETQ. V shed 7 bases and J shed 1 base, with 12 bases lying between them. The CDR3 loop is CASREVMSYEQYF. CDR3 DNA: TGCGCCAGCCGAGAAGTGATGTCCTACGAGCAGTACTTC.

The table lists this clone with a count of one. The chain carries TRBV11-3 and TRBJ2-7, with D possibly matching TRBD2 (5 bases). The V end lost 1 base, the J end lost 6 bases, and 13 bases lay between the germline ends. CDR3 length: 14 amino acids. Germline V lookup: CDR1 SGHNT, CDR2 YENEEA. This chain's CDR3 is CASSLGNLLGEQYF. CDR3 in DNA: TGTGCCAGCAGCTTAGGGAACTTACTAGGCGAGCAGTACTTC. Based on the CDR3 plus reference TRBV11-3 and TRBJ2-7, the full variable domain is EAGVVQSPRYKIIEKKQPVAFWCNPISGHNTLYWYLQNLGQGPELLIRYENEEAVDDSQLPKDRFSAERLKGVDSTLKIQPAELGDSAVYLCASSLGNLLGEQYFGPGTRLTVT.

J is TRBJ2-3 and V is TRBV7-2; D might be TRBD2 (6 bases). Germline-derived CDR1 and CDR2 are SGHTA and FQGNSA. The ends were cut back, 5 bases at V and 0 bases at J, with 9 bases in the middle. There are 14 residues in the CDR3. The CDR3 is CASSPGVSTDTQYF. In DNA, the CDR3 is TGTGCCAGCAGCCCGGGGGTCAGCACAGATACGCAGTATTTT.

Written as DNA, the CDR3 is TGTGCCAGTAGTATATTACAGGGCGAGGGTAAGCGTCAGCCCCAGCATTTT. This encodes CASSILQGEGKRQPQHF. The genes are TRBV19 and TRBJ1-5, with TRBD1 as a possible D gene (6 bases). Trimming took 2 bases from V and 6 from J, leaving 20 bases between them. The CDR3 contains 17 residues. Germline V gene lookup returns CDR1 LNHDA and CDR2 SQIVND (reference sequence).

This clone was detected a few times. At the DNA level, this CDR3 is encoded by other sequences in the same sample as well. The genes are TRBV7-9 and TRBJ1-6, with 7 bases lining up with TRBD1. This CDR3 comprises 14 residues. CDR1 is SEHNR, CDR2 FQNEAQ, per germline (reference sequence). Trimming removed 5 bases from V and 5 bases from J; junction bases left unmatched: 3. The DNA for the CDR3 is TGTGCCAGCAGCCCCGGGACAGATAATTCACCCCTCCACTTT. It is translated as CASSPGTDNSPLHF.

The chain is built from TRBV9 and TRBJ2-5; possibly TRBD2 for D (6 bases). Germline V lookup: CDR1 SGDLS, CDR2 YYNGEE. V was cut by 0 bases and J by 1 base, with 13 bases left in between. CDR3 size: 16 residues. In DNA form, the CDR3 reads TGTGCCAGCAGCGTAGCTGTGGAGGAGGGCCAAGAGACCCAGTACTTC. This codes for CASSVAVEEGQETQYF.